Given below is one TCR beta chain in context. No antigen is known for it. No much larger clone exists at a distance of one base, and base qualities are not known. Using the deep immunoSEQ assay, multiplex PCR amplified TCR CDR3 regions from genomic DNA. Genomic DNA extracted from each cell subset was distributed evenly over all wells of several immunoSEQ 96-well plates, and each plate served as one replicate. Each replicate PCR for unsorted PBMC received about 0.3 ug genomic DNA, equal to about 30,000 T cell genomes. Ten immunoSEQ deep assay plates were used to sequence the unsorted PBMC genomic DNA. The purified libraries were quantified using a Qubit 3.0 fluorometer, sized with a Bioanalyzer 2100, and then quantified again using the KAPA Library Quantification kit. Every immunoSEQ 96-well plate was sequenced on a dedicated single-read 150-cycle Illumina NextSeq 550 flow cell. As for the original processing: The immunoSEQ output contained only junctional sequences without quality scores, so filtering could not match that applied to full-length reads. To assign V/J genes and CDR3, sequences were annotated against IMGT germline references using PyIR, a Python wrapper for IgBLAST v1.9. Reads with weak V/J assignments (E-value above 1e-6), missing CDR3, stop codons, out-of-frame junctions, or ambiguous translated residues were removed. V3J clonotypes were defined as sequences sharing the same inferred V gene, J gene, and CDR3 amino acid sequence. The percentage overlap between two repertoires was calculated by dividing the number of shared unique clonotypes by the size of the smaller repertoire. Three approaches were used to assess repertoire richness: RTK rarefaction, the Chao1 estimator, and Recon v2.1 estimates of unobserved clonotypes. Not all clones reach the TCRdb copy of this immuneACCESS table, which keeps in-frame sequences only. Checked studies attribute under half of the gap to unresolved V genes and leave the rest unexplained. V, J and clone size are taken as reported in that table, and D and trimming were inferred from the DNA itself. Present in this sample are about 510,000 clones, about four fifths of which were seen just once. The top ten clones comprise approximately 12% of the sample.

CDR1 and CDR2 are read off the germline V gene as MNHNS and SASEGT. The CDR3 contains 17 residues, cysteine and phenylalanine counted. Only CDR3 DNA remains: 51 bases, in frame from the first base. Trimming costs V 4 bases and J 2 bases, and their ends lie 15 bases apart. The data stem from a study of shared clonotypes between healthy human individuals (TCRdb year 2020). Background on the whole study: The cohort comprised a couple of women and three men aged 18 to 49 years. To estimate repertoire size and how much clonotypes are shared between individuals, the study performed deep sequencing of blood TCR repertoires from roughly five healthy adults. Leukapheresis yielded between about 0.85 and 10 billion PBMCs per donor. Libraries were prepared and TCR repertoires were sequenced by different laboratories using diverse techniques, in order to increase sequencing depth and limit assay-specific biases.

Results the study describes overall, beyond this receptor: The small number of donors limited the genetic and exposure-history diversity represented. Sampling was restricted to blood, and TCR repertoires in tissues likely differ from the TCR repertoires found in blood. Pairwise subsampling indicated that sequencing depth was expected to affect the degree of clonotype sharing among donors.

Donors were healthy HIV-negative adults with no recently reported acute infections or vaccinations. Only Caucasian adults living in Nashville, Tennessee, USA were represented among the donors. For unsorted samples, 80 million to 100 million PBMCs were counted, and genomic DNA was extracted using the QIAamp DNA Blood Mini kit. Blood was obtained by leukapheresis, after which PBMCs were separated by Ficoll-Histopaque density gradient centrifugation and cryopreserved in liquid nitrogen vapor phase. The sequenced sample was PBMCs. The rearrangement joined TRBV6-1 to TRBJ2-6, with the D gene not confidently named. This receptor was identified in a woman between 40 and 50 years old in good health. Some clones in this sample may be carry-over from other donors' samples. The nucleotides read TGTGCCAGCAGTGGCAGTCCCGTCCAGACTGGGGCCAACGTCCTGACTTTC. Translated, it gives CASSGSPVQTGANVLTF.